These 5 T cell receptor beta chains originate from one sample sequenced in a study of cytomegalovirus exposure and HLA in healthy donors. 13 Jbeta primers and 60 Vbeta primers were used for the PCR. The assay was immunoSEQ multiplex PCR, and TCRdb's table has in-frame clones only and misses some. The repertoire holds over 150,000 clones, with more than 75% as singletons. The sample taken for sequencing was PBMCs. Receptor source: a young man in good health and CMV-seropositive.

The rearrangement joins TRBV6-1 to TRBJ2-6; no reliable D call. The germline CDR1 and CDR2 sequences are MNHNS and SASEGT. V was pared by 6 bases and J by 0 bases, with 9 bases between. The CDR3 is 15 residues long. CDR3 sequence reads: CASRQQSSGANVLTF. Written as DNA, the CDR3 is TGTGCCAGCAGACAACAGAGCTCTGGGGCCAACGTCCTGACTTTC.

The chain links TRBV7-8 to TRBJ1-3; D ambiguous. V shed 1 base and J shed 0 bases, with 7 bases lying between them. CDR3 length: 15 amino acids. Per the germline V gene, CDR1 is SGHVS and CDR2 is FQNEAQ. Here the CDR3 reads CASSLDSYSGNTIYF. CDR3 coding DNA: TGTGCCAGCAGCTTAGACAGTTACTCTGGAAACACCATATATTTT. Variable domain in full (rest from reference TRBV7-8 and TRBJ1-3): GAGVSQSPRYKVAKRGQDVALRCDPISGHVSLFWYQQALGQGPEFLTYFQNEAQLDKSGLPSDRFFAERPEGSVSTLKIQRTQQEDSAVYLCASSLDSYSGNTIYFGEGSWLTVV.

The V gene is TRBV6-5, the J gene TRBJ2-1; TRBD2 matches at 8 bases. The CDR3 runs to 16 residues. V lost 0 bases and J lost 5; bases outside the gene matches: 6. From germline, CDR1 is MNHEY and CDR2 SVGAGI. The CDR3 spells CASSYSHTGGDNEQFF. For the CDR3, the DNA is TGTGCCAGCAGTTACTCACACACGGGAGGGGACAATGAGCAGTTCTTC.

This clone has just a few counts. The J gene is TRBJ1-3, the V gene TRBV6-1; TRBD1 is a possible D gene (6 bases). The CDR3 has 15 residues. Germline CDR1 reads MNHNS; CDR2 reads SASEGT. Trimming took off 6 bases at V and 5 bases at J, with 17 bases between the two ends. The CDR3 coding sequence is TGTGCCAGCAGGCCACACGACAGGAACCGAAACACCATATATTTT. Translated, it gives CASRPHDRNRNTIYF.

The rearrangement joins TRBV5-4 to TRBJ2-7, with 8 bases lining up with TRBD1. This CDR3 comprises 14 residues. Germline loops: CDR1 SGHNT, CDR2 YYREEE (reference sequence). Trimming took 2 bases from V and 5 from J; bases not matched to a gene: 6. The CDR3 DNA sequence: TGTGCCAGCAGCTTTCGGACAGGGAATAACGAGCAGTACTTC. Amino acid sequence: CASSFRTGNNEQYF.